This T cell receptor (beta chain) came from a study of cytomegalovirus exposure and HLA in healthy donors. Study as a whole: Just over 80% of roughly 430 genotyped donors fell in the Caucasian-associated ancestry cluster. Study results and limitations: The study carried out a later analysis of TCR beta sequences. It associated approximately 16,000 of them with specific HLA alleles at a false discovery rate of 0.05.

This CDR3 contains 16 residues. Germline CDR1 and CDR2: SNHLY and FYNNEI. V shed 7 bases, J shed 0 bases, and the junction held 4 bases outside the gene matches. The PCR made use of 60 Vbeta and 13 Jbeta primers. Some clones are missing from TCRdb's copy, which holds only in-frame ones; the method was immunoSEQ multiplex PCR. The data contain roughly 190,000 clones, roughly 73% of them singletons. This clone was counted only a few times. Its antigen is unknown. The sequence came from a female donor in good health and CMV-seronegative. The chain carries TRBV2 and TRBJ2-7; 15 positions match TRBD2. Source material: PBMCs. This CDR3 reads CASIGLAGGSSYEQYF. The CDR3 DNA reads TGTGCCAGCATAGGACTAGCGGGAGGGTCCTCCTACGAGCAGTACTTC.